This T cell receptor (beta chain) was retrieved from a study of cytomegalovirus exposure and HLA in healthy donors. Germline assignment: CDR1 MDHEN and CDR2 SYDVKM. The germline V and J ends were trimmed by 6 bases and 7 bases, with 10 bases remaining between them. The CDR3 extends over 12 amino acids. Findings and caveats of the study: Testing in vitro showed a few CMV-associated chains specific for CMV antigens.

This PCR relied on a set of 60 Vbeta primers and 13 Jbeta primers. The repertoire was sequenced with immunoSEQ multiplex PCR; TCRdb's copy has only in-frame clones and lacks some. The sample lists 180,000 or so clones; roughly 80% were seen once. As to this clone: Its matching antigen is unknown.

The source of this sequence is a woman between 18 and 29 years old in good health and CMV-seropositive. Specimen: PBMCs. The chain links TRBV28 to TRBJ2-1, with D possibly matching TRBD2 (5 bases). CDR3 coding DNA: TGTGCCAGCAGCCGGACTGAAAATGAGCAGTTCTTC. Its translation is CASSRTENEQFF.